This TCR beta chain was captured in a study of prognosis after radiotherapy for stage I lung cancer. Points from the study as a whole: Whether the expanded TCR clones were tumor-specific was not determined. Among patients who developed distant metastases, Shannon entropy after stereotactic body radiation therapy was lower.

This clonotype occurred many times. The target antigen is unknown. The genomic DNA TCR beta CDR3 region underwent two rounds of multiplex PCR. Specific primers for each TRBV and TRBJ gene were what first-round PCR used. PCR proceeded to a second round, and that round used universal primers. Using its own MiXCR run on the multiplex PCR reads, TCRdb lists one record per CDR3 protein. The sample holds over 11,000 distinct CDR3 sequences, 28% seen once. This CDR3 is built from 14 residues. Germline CDR1 is DFQATT and CDR2 is SNEGSKA (reference sequence). The V and J ends lost 3 bases and 1 base respectively, with 12 bases between them.

This receptor was identified in a donor aged 50 or older with non-small cell lung cancer. The chain uses TRBV20-1 and TRBJ1-1, with TRBD1 as a possible D gene (6 bases). This specimen was PBMCs, taken before or after stereotactic body radiation therapy (not recorded which). The CDR3 reads CSARGDTRNTEAFF. The CDR3 nucleotides are TGCAGTGCTAGGGGGGACACCCGGAACACTGAAGCTTTCTTT.